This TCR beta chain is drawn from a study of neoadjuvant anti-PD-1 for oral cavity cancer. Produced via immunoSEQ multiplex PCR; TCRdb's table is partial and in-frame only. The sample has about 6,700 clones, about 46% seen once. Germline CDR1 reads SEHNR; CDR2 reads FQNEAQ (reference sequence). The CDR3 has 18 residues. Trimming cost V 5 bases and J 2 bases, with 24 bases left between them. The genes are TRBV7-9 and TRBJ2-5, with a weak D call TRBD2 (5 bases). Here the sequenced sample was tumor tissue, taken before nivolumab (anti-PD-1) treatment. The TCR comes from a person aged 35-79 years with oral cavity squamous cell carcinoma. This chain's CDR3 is CASSQKTGVFPPQETQYF. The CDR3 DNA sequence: TGTGCCAGCAGCCAAAAGACCGGGGTCTTCCCCCCGCAAGAGACCCAGTACTTC.